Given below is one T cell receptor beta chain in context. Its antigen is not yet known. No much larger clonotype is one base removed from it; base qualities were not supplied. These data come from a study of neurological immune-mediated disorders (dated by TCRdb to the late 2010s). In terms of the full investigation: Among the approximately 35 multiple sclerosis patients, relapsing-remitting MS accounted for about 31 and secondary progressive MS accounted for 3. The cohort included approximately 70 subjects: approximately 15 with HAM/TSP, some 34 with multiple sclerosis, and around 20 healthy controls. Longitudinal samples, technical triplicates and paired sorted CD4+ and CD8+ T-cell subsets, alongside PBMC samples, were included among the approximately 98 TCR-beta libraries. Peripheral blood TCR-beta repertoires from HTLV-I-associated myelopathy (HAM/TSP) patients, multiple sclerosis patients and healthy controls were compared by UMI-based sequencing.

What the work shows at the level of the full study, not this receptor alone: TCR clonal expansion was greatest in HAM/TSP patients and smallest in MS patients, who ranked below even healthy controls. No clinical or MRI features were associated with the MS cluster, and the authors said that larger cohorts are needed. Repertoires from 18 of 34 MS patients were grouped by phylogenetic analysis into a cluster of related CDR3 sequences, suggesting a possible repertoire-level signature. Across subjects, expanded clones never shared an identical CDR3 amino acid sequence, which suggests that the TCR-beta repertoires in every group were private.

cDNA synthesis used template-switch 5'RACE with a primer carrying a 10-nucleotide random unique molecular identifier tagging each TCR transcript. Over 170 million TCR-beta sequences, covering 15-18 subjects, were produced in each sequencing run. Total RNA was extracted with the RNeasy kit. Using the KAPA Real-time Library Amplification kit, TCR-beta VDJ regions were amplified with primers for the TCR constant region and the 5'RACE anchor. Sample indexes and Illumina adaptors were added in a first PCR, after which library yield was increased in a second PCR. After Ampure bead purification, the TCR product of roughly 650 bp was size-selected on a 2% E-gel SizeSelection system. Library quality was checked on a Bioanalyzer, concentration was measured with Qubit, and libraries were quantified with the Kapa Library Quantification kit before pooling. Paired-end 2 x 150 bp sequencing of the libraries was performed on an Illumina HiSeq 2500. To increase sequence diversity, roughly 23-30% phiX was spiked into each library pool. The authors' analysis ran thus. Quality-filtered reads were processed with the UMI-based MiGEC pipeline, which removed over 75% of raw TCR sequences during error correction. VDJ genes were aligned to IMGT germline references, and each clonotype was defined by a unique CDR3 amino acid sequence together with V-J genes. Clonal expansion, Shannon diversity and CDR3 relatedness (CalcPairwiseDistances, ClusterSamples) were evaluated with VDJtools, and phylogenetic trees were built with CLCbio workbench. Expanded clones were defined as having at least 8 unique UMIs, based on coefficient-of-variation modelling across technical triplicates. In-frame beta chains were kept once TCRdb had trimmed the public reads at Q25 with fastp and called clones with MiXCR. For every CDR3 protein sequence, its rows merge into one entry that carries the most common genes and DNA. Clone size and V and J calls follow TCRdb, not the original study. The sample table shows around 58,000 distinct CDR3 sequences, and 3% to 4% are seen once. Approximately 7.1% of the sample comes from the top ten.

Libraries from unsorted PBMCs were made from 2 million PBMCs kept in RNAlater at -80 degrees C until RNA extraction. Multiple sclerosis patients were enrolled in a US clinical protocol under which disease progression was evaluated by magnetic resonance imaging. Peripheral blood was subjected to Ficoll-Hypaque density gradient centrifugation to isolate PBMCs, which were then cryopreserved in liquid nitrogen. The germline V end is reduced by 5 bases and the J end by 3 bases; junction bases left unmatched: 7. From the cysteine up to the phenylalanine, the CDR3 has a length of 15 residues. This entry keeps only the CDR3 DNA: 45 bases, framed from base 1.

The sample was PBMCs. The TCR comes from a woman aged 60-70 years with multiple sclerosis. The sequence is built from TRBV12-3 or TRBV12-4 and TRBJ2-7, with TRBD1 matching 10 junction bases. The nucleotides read TGTGCCAGCAGTGTCGCCGGGACAGGGGACTACGAGCAGTACTTC. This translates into CASSVAGTGDYEQYF.